The rows below give T cell receptor beta chains drawn from one sample of a study of OX40 agonist ivuxolimab in advanced cancers. The data were produced by immunoSEQ multiplex PCR, yet TCRdb's version contains in-frame clones alone and is incomplete. The profile shows over 65,000 clones, approximately 80% of them singletons. This specimen consisted of CD4+ or CD8+ T cells sorted from blood, obtained in a trial of the OX40 agonist ivuxolimab. These receptors all come from an adult with an advanced solid tumor such as melanoma, head and neck, liver or kidney cancer. Both conserved end residues are part of each CDR3. The D gene is left open where the match is weak. Rows give clone size only sometimes, using once, few, many, or a class for an expanded clone.

clone_size | j_call | v_call | cdr3_length | d_call | cdr3_aa | cdr3_nt
. | TRBJ2-5 | TRBV5-6 | 15 | TRBD2 | CASSSGLAGPETQYF | TGTGCCAGCAGCTCGGGACTAGCGGGACCAGAGACCCAGTACTTC
. | TRBJ2-2 | TRBV7-7 | 13 | . | CASSPGPLGELFF | TGTGCCAGCAGCCCCGGACCCTTAGGGGAGCTGTTTTTT
. | TRBJ2-2 | TRBV11-2 | 15 | TRBD2 | CASSGLAGGPGELFF | TGTGCCAGCAGCGGACTAGCGGGGGGGCCCGGGGAGCTGTTTTTT
. | TRBJ2-4 | TRBV6-5 | 14 | . | CASSFGTKKNIQYF | TGTGCCAGCAGTTTTGGGACAAAAAAAAACATTCAGTACTTC
. | TRBJ2-1 | TRBV28 | 14 | TRBD2 | CAGLRRGGHNEQFF | TGTGCCGGCTTAAGGCGGGGGGGCCACAATGAGCAGTTCTTC
. | TRBJ2-5 | TRBV5-8 | 16 | TRBD1 | CASSQWTGGLQETQYF | TGTGCCAGCAGCCAATGGACAGGGGGCCTCCAAGAGACCCAGTACTTC
. | TRBJ1-3 | TRBV11-3 | 15 | TRBD1 | CASSPGRGPGNTIYF | TGTGCCAGCAGCCCCGGCAGGGGGCCTGGAAACACCATATATTTT
. | TRBJ2-3 | TRBV2 | 13 | . | CASAREVTDTQYF | TGTGCCAGCGCCAGGGAGGTTACAGATACGCAGTATTTT
few | TRBJ1-6 | TRBV27 | 14 | . | CASRQGTTNSPLHF | TGTGCCAGCAGGCAAGGGACGACTAATTCACCCCTCCACTTT
. | TRBJ1-1 | TRBV2 | 14 | TRBD1 | CASERGQSNTEAFF | TGTGCCAGCGAAAGGGGACAGTCGAACACTGAAGCTTTCTTT
. | TRBJ2-3 | TRBV5-6 | 14 | . | CASSSSMRADTQYF | TGTGCCAGCAGCTCATCTATGAGGGCAGATACGCAGTATTTT
. | TRBJ1-1 | TRBV28 | 14 | . | CASSLLRVNTEAFF | TGTGCCAGCAGTTTATTACGGGTGAACACTGAAGCTTTCTTT
. | TRBJ2-1 | TRBV9 | 9 | . | CASNNEQFF | TGTGCCAGCAACAATGAGCAGTTCTTC